The rows below give T cell receptor beta chains drawn from one sample of a study of blood T cells in healthy people across ages. TCRdb re-analysed the 5' RACE reads in MiXCR, keeping a single row per CDR3 protein. The sample lists hundreds of thousands of distinct CDR3 sequences, 32% occurring once. Input material: blood. The origin of the receptors is a woman of 80 years or more in good health. Both conserved end residues are part of each CDR3. D genes are given only for firm matches. Where a row states a size, it is once, few, many or the class of an expanded clone; other rows omit it.

TRBJ1-1 - many TRBV4-1 CASSQVSGIQGTEAFF TGCGCCAGCAGCCAAGTGTCGGGTATCCAGGGAACTGAAGCTTTCTTT
TRBJ1-6 - - TRBV20-1 CSALSGPPDSPLHF TGCAGTGCCCTATCCGGGCCCCCCGATTCACCCCTCCACTTT
TRBJ1-5 TRBD1 few TRBV6-5 CASSPYRGGNQPQHF TGTGCCAGCAGCCCTTACAGGGGGGGCAATCAGCCCCAGCATTTT
TRBJ2-5 - many TRBV12-3/TRBV12-4 CASSLVGPQETQYF TGTGCCAGCAGTTTGGTAGGGCCCCAAGAGACCCAGTACTTC
TRBJ2-1 TRBD2 - TRBV20-1 CSARDDWRGSSYNEQFF TGCAGTGCTAGGGACGACTGGCGGGGGAGCTCCTACAATGAGCAGTTCTTC
TRBJ2-4 TRBD1 - TRBV29-1 CSVVAQGINIQYF TGCAGCGTTGTGGCACAGGGGATTAACATTCAGTACTTC
TRBJ2-7 - many TRBV20-1 CSARVTADGQYF TGCAGTGCTAGAGTTACGGCCGACGGGCAGTACTTC
TRBJ2-3 TRBD1 - TRBV7-6 CASSDQGAYTDTQYF TGTGCCAGCAGCGATCAGGGGGCCTACACAGATACGCAGTATTTT
TRBJ2-5 TRBD1 - TRBV5-1 CASSRQGDQETQYF TGCGCCAGCAGTAGACAGGGGGATCAAGAGACCCAGTACTTC
TRBJ2-3 TRBD2 - TRBV20-1 CSAGTTSGYTDTQYF TGCAGTGCTGGGACGACTAGCGGTTACACAGATACGCAGTATTTT
TRBJ2-7 - - TRBV9 CASSVGLGISEQYF TGTGCCAGCAGCGTTGGACTTGGAATCAGCGAGCAGTACTTC
TRBJ2-5 TRBD2 many TRBV7-8 CASSLVWWRRGAQYF TGTGCCAGCAGCTTAGTATGGTGGCGTCGGGGGGCCCAGTACTTC
TRBJ2-3 - - TRBV18 CASSPDSPTDTQYF TGTGCCAGCTCACCAGACAGTCCCACAGATACGCAGTATTTT
TRBJ2-7 TRBD2 many TRBV20-1 CSASRRVGGEQYF TGCAGTGCTAGTCGCAGGGTGGGGGGGGAGCAGTACTTC
TRBJ1-2 - many TRBV10-3 CAISSGPSGDYTF TGTGCCATCAGCTCCGGCCCGTCCGGGGACTACACCTTC
TRBJ2-2 TRBD1 few TRBV9 CASSVGQGAVLESGELFF TGTGCCAGCAGCGTAGGACAGGGGGCGGTATTGGAGTCCGGGGAGCTGTTTTTT
TRBJ2-3 - - TRBV7-9 CASSSKVGGSTDTQYF TGTGCCAGCAGCTCGAAGGTGGGAGGTAGCACAGATACGCAGTATTTT
TRBJ2-1 TRBD2 - TRBV5-1 CASSLATSGRGEEQFF TGCGCCAGCAGCTTGGCCACTAGCGGGAGGGGTGAGGAGCAGTTCTTC
TRBJ2-5 TRBD2 many TRBV12-3/TRBV12-4 CASSSGAGGEETQYF TGTGCCAGCAGTTCGGGGGCGGGGGGTGAGGAGACCCAGTACTTC
TRBJ1-2 TRBD1 - TRBV7-2 CACSSRQGVGGYTF TGTGCCTGCAGCTCCCGACAGGGGGTGGGTGGCTACACCTTC
TRBJ2-1 TRBD2 many TRBV27 CASSRSGGARNEQFF TGTGCCAGCAGCCGTTCGGGGGGGGCCCGGAATGAGCAGTTCTTC
TRBJ1-5 - few TRBV24-1 CATSDSGRTSNQPQHF TGTGCCACCAGTGATTCCGGACGGACTAGCAATCAGCCCCAGCATTTT
TRBJ2-6 - many TRBV20-1 CSARDRAPSGANVLTF TGCAGTGCTAGAGATCGGGCACCCTCTGGGGCCAACGTCCTGACTTTC
TRBJ2-5 TRBD2 - TRBV7-3 CASSPSGGASNEQYF TGTGCCAGCAGCCCTAGCGGGGGGGCTAGCAATGAGCAGTACTTC
TRBJ2-6 - - TRBV3-1 CASGLGSGANVLTF TGTGCCAGCGGCCTAGGTTCTGGGGCCAACGTCCTGACTTTC
TRBJ2-7 - many TRBV5-1 CASSLLRPTSGEQYF TGCGCCAGCAGCCTGCTAAGGCCCACCTCGGGGGAGCAGTACTTC
TRBJ2-5 - once TRBV7-2 CASSLAITALQETQYF TGTGCCAGCAGCTTAGCTATCACAGCTCTCCAAGAGACCCAGTACTTC
TRBJ1-1 - - TRBV20-1 CSARSGVNTEAFF TGCAGTGCTAGATCGGGAGTTAACACTGAAGCTTTCTTT
TRBJ2-5 - many TRBV30 CAWNRVEETQYF TGTGCCTGGAATAGGGTGGAGGAGACCCAGTACTTC
TRBJ2-1 - - TRBV2 CATLPEIKYNEQFF TGTGCCACCCTGCCGGAGATTAAGTACAATGAGCAGTTCTTC
TRBJ1-5 - many TRBV7-3 CASSLTVDQPQHF TGTGCCAGCAGCTTAACAGTCGATCAGCCCCAGCATTTT
TRBJ2-2 TRBD2 once TRBV7-6 CASSSGRGDTGELFF TGTGCCAGCAGCTCTGGGCGGGGGGACACCGGGGAGCTGTTTTTT
TRBJ2-1 - many TRBV30 CASTEYYNEQFF TGTGCCTCGACAGAATACTACAATGAGCAGTTCTTC
TRBJ1-2 - many TRBV6-2/TRBV6-3 CASSAPGAVGGYTF TGTGCCAGCAGTGCCCCGGGCGCCGTAGGGGGCTACACCTTC
TRBJ2-3 TRBD2 - TRBV9 CASSVTSGIADTQYF TGTGCCAGCAGCGTGACTAGCGGGATCGCAGATACGCAGTATTTT
TRBJ1-1 - - TRBV20-1 CSASEGRGAPYAGAFF TGCAGTGCTAGTGAGGGGAGAGGGGCCCCATATGCCGGGGCTTTCTTT
TRBJ2-7 TRBD2 many TRBV20-1 CSAAKGREREQYF TGCAGTGCAGCTAAGGGGAGGGAGAGGGAGCAGTACTTC
TRBJ2-3 - few TRBV3-1 CASSQGPGSTDTQYF TGTGCCAGCAGCCAAGGTCCGGGTAGCACAGATACGCAGTATTTT
TRBJ2-7 - many TRBV6-5 CASSLGGATTYEQYF TGTGCCAGCAGCCTGGGCGGGGCCACTACCTACGAGCAGTACTTC
TRBJ2-1 TRBD2 - TRBV29-1 CSVGASGSFEQFF TGCAGCGTTGGGGCTAGCGGGAGTTTCGAGCAGTTCTTC
TRBJ2-1 - once TRBV27 CASSPRPSYNEQFF TGTGCCAGCAGTCCAAGACCCTCCTACAATGAGCAGTTCTTC